This TCR beta chain stems from a study of shared clonotypes between healthy human individuals. Generated by immunoSEQ multiplex PCR, the TCRdb table keeps only in-frame clones and is missing some. Seen here are about 230,000 clones, under 80% observed once, and the top ten hold 8.5% to 14%. A CD45RA+ naive subset and a CD45RA-negative memory subset were split from CD4+ cells. The V gene lost 5 bases and the J gene lost 3 bases, with 10 bases spanning the gap. The CDR3 totals 13 residues. The germline CDR1 and CDR2 sequences are SGHTA and FQGNSA. The chain has TRBV7-2 and TRBJ2-5; D call uncertain. The source of this sequence is a man aged 25-40 years in good health. Material: memory CD4+ T cells sorted from blood. Subset denoted: CD45RA-negative fraction. The CDR3 spells CASSATVEETQYF. CDR3 DNA: TGTGCCAGCAGCGCAACAGTAGAAGAGACCCAGTACTTC.